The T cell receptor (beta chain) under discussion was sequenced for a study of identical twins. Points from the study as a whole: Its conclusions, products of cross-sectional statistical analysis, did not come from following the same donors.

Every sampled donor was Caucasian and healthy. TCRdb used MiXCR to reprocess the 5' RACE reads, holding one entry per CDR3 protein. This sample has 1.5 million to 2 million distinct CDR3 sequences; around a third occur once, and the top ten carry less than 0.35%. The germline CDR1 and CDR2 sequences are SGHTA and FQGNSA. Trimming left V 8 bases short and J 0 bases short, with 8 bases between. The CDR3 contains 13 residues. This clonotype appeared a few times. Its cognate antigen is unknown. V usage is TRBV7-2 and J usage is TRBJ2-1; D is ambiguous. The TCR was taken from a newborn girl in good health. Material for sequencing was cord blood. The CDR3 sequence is CASSQISYNEQFF. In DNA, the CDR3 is TGTGCCAGCTCCCAGATCTCCTACAATGAGCAGTTCTTC. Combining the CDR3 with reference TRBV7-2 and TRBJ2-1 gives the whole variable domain GAGVSQSPSNKVTEKGKDVELRCDPISGHTALYWYRQSLGQGLEFLIYFQGNSAPDKSGLPSDRFSAERTGGSVSTLTIQRTQQEDSAVYLCASSQISYNEQFFGPGTRLTVL.